These 28 T cell receptor beta chains share one sample of origin, sequenced in a study of shared clonotypes between healthy human individuals. The protocol was immunoSEQ multiplex PCR, while the TCRdb copy is restricted to in-frame clones and leaves out a portion. The sample has some 1,900,000 clones, 85% to 95% seen once. CD45RO-negative, CCR7-positively selected cells formed the naive CD8 fraction, excluding terminally differentiated effector memory CD45RA+ cells. The sample comprised naive CD8+ T cells sorted from blood. The receptors stem from a man younger than 35 in good health.

The chain links TRBV29-1 to TRBJ2-6; D is unresolved. With 4 bases removed from V and 3 bases from J, the gap between germline ends came to 10 bases. CDR3 length equals 14 residues. Germline V lookup: CDR1 SQVTM, CDR2 ANQGSEA. CDR3 bases: TGCAGCGTTGCAGTGGACCTTGGGGCCAACGTCCTGACTTTC. It specifies CSVAVDLGANVLTF.

The chain uses TRBV7-9 and TRBJ1-4; 8 positions agree with TRBD1. CDR3 length: 18 amino acids. V lost 1 base, J lost 6 bases, and 13 bases stayed unmatched. Germline V CDR1 and CDR2: SEHNR, FQNEAQ (reference sequence). CDR3: CASSLEGQGLYLDEKLFF. CDR3 sequence (DNA): TGTGCCAGCAGCTTAGAAGGACAGGGCCTTTACCTGGATGAAAAACTGTTTTTT. The whole variable domain, filled in from reference TRBV7-9 and TRBJ1-4, reads DTGVSQNPRHKITKRGQNVTFRCDPISEHNRLYWYRQTLGQGPEFLTYFQNEAQLEKSRLLSDRFSAERPKGSFSTLEIQRTEQGDSAMYLCASSLEGQGLYLDEKLFFGSGTQLSVL.

This chain joins TRBV6-6 and TRBJ2-2, with D possibly called TRBD1 or TRBD2 (5 bases each). The germline V gene encodes CDR1 MNHNY and CDR2 SVGAGI (reference sequence). The CDR3 sequence is 15 residues long. V lost 5 bases to trimming and J lost 1 base, with 11 bases between them. The CDR3 nucleotides read TGTGCCAGCAGTGGGGACGAAGGGAACACCGGGGAGCTGTTTTTT. As protein: CASSGDEGNTGELFF.

About this clone: The same CDR3 is also encoded by other DNA sequences in this sample. This sequence joins TRBV29-1 and TRBJ2-7; no clear D. There are 11 residues in the CDR3. V lost 0 bases to trimming and J lost 5 bases, with 5 bases between them. Germline CDR1 is SQVTM and CDR2 is ANQGSEA. CDR3 region: CSVEDRDEQYF. Here the CDR3 DNA reads TGCAGCGTTGAAGATCGGGACGAGCAGTACTTC.

J is TRBJ2-3 and V is TRBV9; D may match TRBD1 or TRBD2 (5 bases each). There are 14 residues in the CDR3. Trimming cost V 0 bases and J 5 bases, with 10 bases left between them. In germline, CDR1 is SGDLS, CDR2 YYNGEE. CDR3 nucleotide sequence: TGTGCCAGCAGCGTAGTAGGGACCCAAGATACGCAGTATTTT. Its translation: CASSVVGTQDTQYF.

This chain joins TRBV18 and TRBJ1-2; D is unresolved. Germline-derived CDR1 and CDR2 are KGHSH and LQKENI. The CDR3 has 14 amino acids. With 4 bases removed from V and 1 base from J, the gap between germline ends came to 10 bases. The CDR3 nucleotides are TGTGCCAGCTCACTGCTAGGGAATAACTATGGCTACACCTTC. As protein: CASSLLGNNYGYTF.

The genes are TRBV6-9 and TRBJ2-2; possibly TRBD2 for D (6 bases). V lost 6 bases to trimming and J lost 1 base, with 12 bases between them. Looked up from germline, CDR1 is MNHGY and CDR2 is SVAAGI. CDR3 length: 15 residues. The CDR3 protein is CASSGGAKNTGELFF. In DNA, the CDR3 is TGTGCCAGCAGCGGGGGAGCGAAGAACACCGGGGAGCTGTTTTTT.

J is TRBJ2-3 and V is TRBV6-5; D call uncertain. V was pared by 8 bases and J by 6 bases, with 9 bases between. The CDR3 length is 11 residues. The germline V gene has CDR1 MNHEY and CDR2 SVGAGI. The CDR3 loop reads CASHSSDTQYF. The CDR3 region has the DNA TGTGCCAGCCATTCTTCGGATACGCAGTATTTT.

This chain joins TRBV6-5 and TRBJ2-1; D uncertain. Germline V gene sequence: CDR1 MNHEY, CDR2 SVGAGI. The V gene lost 0 bases and the J gene lost 7 bases, with 7 bases spanning the gap. The CDR3 has 13 residues. CDR3 sequence (DNA): TGTGCCAGCAGTTACTCAAGGGCGAATGAGCAGTTCTTC. Protein sequence: CASSYSRANEQFF.

The V gene is TRBV28, the J gene TRBJ2-7; 7 bases agree with TRBD1. V dropped 2 bases and J dropped 3; count of bases not matched to a gene: 4. From germline, CDR1 is MDHEN and CDR2 SYDVKM. This CDR3 has 14 amino acids. Here the CDR3 reads CASSLEGGLYEQYF. Here the CDR3 DNA reads TGTGCCAGCAGTTTAGAAGGGGGCCTCTACGAGCAGTACTTC.

V is TRBV23-1 and J is TRBJ2-1; 9 positions agree with TRBD1. TRBV23-1 is given ORF status, its function remaining uncertain. V shed 6 bases, J shed 12 bases, and the junction held 12 bases outside the gene matches. The CDR3 totals 14 residues. Written as DNA, the CDR3 is TGCGCCAGCAGCCACAGGGGGCGCCAGCTTGGGCAGTTCTTC. As protein: CASSHRGRQLGQFF.

The rearrangement links TRBV2 to TRBJ2-2; D is perhaps TRBD1 or TRBD2 (5 bases each). Looked up from germline, CDR1 is SNHLY and CDR2 is FYNNEI. V lost 8 bases to trimming and J lost 1 base, with 14 bases between them. The CDR3 consists of 15 residues. CDR3 nucleotide sequence: TGTGCCAGCCACGGGGCAGGGTTGAACACCGGGGAGCTGTTTTTT. Protein: CASHGAGLNTGELFF.

This sequence joins TRBV5-4 and TRBJ2-3; D possibly corresponds to TRBD2 (5 bases). Germline V gene sequence: CDR1 SGHNT, CDR2 YYREEE (reference sequence). The ends were cut back, 0 bases at V and 4 bases at J, with 15 bases in the middle. This CDR3 is 16 amino acids long. CDR3 DNA: TGTGCCAGCAGCTTGGCCGACGCGGGTGTCCCAGATACGCAGTATTTT. Translation gives CASSLADAGVPDTQYF.

This clone was detected only once. The chain uses TRBV28 and TRBJ2-5, with D possibly TRBD1 on 5 matching bases. The germline gives CDR1 MDHEN, CDR2 SYDVKM. The CDR3 runs to 13 residues. The V end lost 4 bases, the J end lost 5 bases, and 11 bases lay between the germline ends. The CDR3 DNA is TGTGCCAGCAGTTACCAGGGTGCGGAGACCCAGTACTTC. This codes for CASSYQGAETQYF.

There are a few counts of this clone. The gene calls are TRBV30 and TRBJ2-7; 9 nucleotides align to TRBD1. J was trimmed by 3 bases and V by 2 bases; bases with no gene match: 2. Germline V gene sequence: CDR1 GTSNPN, CDR2 SVGIG (reference sequence). The CDR3 runs 13 residues. DNA for the CDR3: TGTGCCTGGAGTTGGGGACAGGGCTACGAGCAGTACTTC. It yields the protein CAWSWGQGYEQYF.

The V and J genes are TRBV10-3 and TRBJ1-1; D is perhaps TRBD1 (5 bases). Deletions cut 2 bases from V and 5 bases from J, with 15 bases between. CDR3 size: 15 residues. Germline V gene data show CDR1 as ENHRY and CDR2 as SYGVKD. This CDR3 reads CAISEPTDGGTEAFF. In nucleotides, the CDR3 is TGTGCCATCAGTGAGCCCACGGACGGGGGGACTGAAGCTTTCTTT.

V usage is TRBV25-1 and J usage is TRBJ1-3, with a weak D call TRBD1 (5 bases). The CDR3 totals 13 residues. The V end lost 10 bases, the J end lost 2 bases, and 12 bases lay between the germline ends. Germline CDR1 MGHDK, CDR2 SYGVNS. CDR3 region: CATGPAAGNTIYF. DNA for the CDR3: TGTGCCACGGGACCGGCGGCTGGAAACACCATATATTTT. Using reference TRBV25-1 and TRBJ1-3 for the parts outside the CDR3, the full variable domain is EADIYQTPRYLVIGTGKKITLECSQTMGHDKMYWYQQDPGMELHLIHYSYGVNSTEKGDLSSESTVSRIRTEHFPLTLESARPSHTSQYLCATGPAAGNTIYFGEGSWLTVV.

The chain has TRBV7-2 and TRBJ2-1; unclear D gene. This CDR3 contains 14 residues. Germline values: CDR1 SGHTA, CDR2 FQGNSA. Between the trimmed V and J ends, which lost 5 bases and 3 bases, there was a span of 11 bases. The chain's CDR3 is CASSRETYYNEQFF. The CDR3 DNA sequence: TGTGCCAGCAGCCGCGAAACGTACTACAATGAGCAGTTCTTC.

Of note for this clone: Other DNA variants within this sample encode the same CDR3. The V gene is TRBV27, the J gene TRBJ1-5; possibly TRBD1 for D (5 bases). Germline CDR1 and CDR2: MNHEY and SMNVEV (reference sequence). This CDR3 is built from 14 residues. The germline V and J ends were trimmed by 5 bases and 1 base, with 9 bases remaining between them. The CDR3: CASSPGASNQPQHF. The CDR3 nucleotides are TGTGCCAGCAGTCCCGGGGCCAGCAATCAGCCCCAGCATTTT.

On this clone itself: This sample includes further DNA sequences coding for the same CDR3. J is TRBJ2-3 and V is TRBV7-9; 10 nucleotides align to TRBD2. There are 15 residues in the CDR3. Germline V CDR1 and CDR2: SEHNR, FQNEAQ (reference sequence). The V and J ends lost 5 bases and 1 base, in that order; junction bases with no gene match: 3. The CDR3 sequence: CASSLLAGRTDTQYF. DNA for the CDR3: TGTGCCAGCAGCCTACTAGCGGGACGCACAGATACGCAGTATTTT.

The chain combines TRBV29-1 with TRBJ2-1; D is possibly TRBD1 or TRBD2 (5 bases each). The V end was cut by 8 bases, the J end by 8 bases, with 13 bases between. This CDR3 spans 11 amino acids. Looked up from germline, CDR1 is SQVTM and CDR2 is ANQGSEA. This CDR3 reads CSIEGNDEQFF. The CDR3 nucleotides read TGCAGCATCGAGGGGAACGATGAGCAGTTCTTC.

The chain employs TRBV30 and TRBJ2-6; D is perhaps TRBD1 (5 bases). The CDR3 loop spans 16 amino acids. The germline V gene encodes CDR1 GTSNPN and CDR2 SVGIG (reference sequence). Between the trimmed V and J ends, which lost 3 bases and 2 bases, there was a span of 14 bases. CDR3 loop: CAWSGTDSPGANVLTF. DNA for the CDR3: TGTGCCTGGAGCGGAACCGACAGTCCTGGGGCCAACGTCCTGACTTTC.

V is TRBV19 and J is TRBJ2-7; D perhaps matches TRBD2 (5 bases). Trimming pared 1 base from V and 3 bases from J, leaving 16 bases between. This CDR3 contains 16 residues. Germline V CDR1 and CDR2: LNHDA, SQIVND (reference sequence). Written as DNA, the CDR3 is TGTGCCAGTAGTATAGGGGATGAAGTCGGACTCTACGAGCAGTACTTC. This codes for CASSIGDEVGLYEQYF.

This clone was observed a single time. The chain links TRBV18 to TRBJ2-7, with TRBD2 matching 10 bases. The CDR3 has 15 amino acids. The ends lost 4 bases at V and 5 bases at J; junction bases unmatched: 8. CDR1 is KGHSH, CDR2 LQKENI, per germline. CDR3 sequence (DNA): TGTGCCAGCTCACTCCTAGCGGGAGAGGCGAACGAGCAGTACTTC. This gives the protein CASSLLAGEANEQYF.

As DNA, the CDR3 is TGTGCCAGCAGCGTTTCGGCTACCCTAGGAGATGAGCAGTTCTTC. Translated, it gives CASSVSATLGDEQFF. The rearrangement links TRBV7-6 to TRBJ2-1; D uncertain. With 5 bases removed from V and 8 bases from J, the gap between germline ends came to 19 bases. The CDR3 runs 15 residues. Germline V lookup: CDR1 SGHVS, CDR2 FNYEAQ.

V gene TRBV11-1 combines with J gene TRBJ2-7, with D possibly matching TRBD1 (5 bases). This CDR3 has 14 amino acids. Germline V gene sequence: CDR1 SGHAT, CDR2 FQDESV (reference sequence). The ends were cut back, 5 bases at V and 2 bases at J, with 13 bases in the middle. CDR3 amino acids: CASSPDSATYEQYF. The CDR3 DNA sequence: TGTGCCAGCAGCCCTGACAGTGCTACCTACGAGCAGTACTTC.

The chain recombines TRBV10-3 with TRBJ1-5, with D possibly matching TRBD1 (6 bases). The V end lost 0 bases, the J end lost 6 bases, and 15 bases lay between the germline ends. The CDR3 extends over 16 amino acids. CDR1 ENHRY and CDR2 SYGVKD come from the germline V gene. The CDR3 protein is CAISESSGGRGQPQHF. Written as DNA, the CDR3 is TGTGCCATCAGTGAGTCGTCCGGGGGCCGTGGTCAGCCCCAGCATTTT.

In the case of this clone: Additional DNA sequences in this sample encode the identical CDR3. This chain uses TRBV27 with TRBJ2-7, with a tentative D call TRBD2 (6 bases). The CDR3 has 13 amino acids. The germline gives CDR1 MNHEY, CDR2 SMNVEV (reference sequence). V lost 3 bases, J lost 1 base, and 7 bases lay in between. CDR3 loop: CASSLGGSYEQYF. The CDR3 nucleotides are TGTGCCAGCAGTTTGGGGGGTTCCTACGAGCAGTACTTC.